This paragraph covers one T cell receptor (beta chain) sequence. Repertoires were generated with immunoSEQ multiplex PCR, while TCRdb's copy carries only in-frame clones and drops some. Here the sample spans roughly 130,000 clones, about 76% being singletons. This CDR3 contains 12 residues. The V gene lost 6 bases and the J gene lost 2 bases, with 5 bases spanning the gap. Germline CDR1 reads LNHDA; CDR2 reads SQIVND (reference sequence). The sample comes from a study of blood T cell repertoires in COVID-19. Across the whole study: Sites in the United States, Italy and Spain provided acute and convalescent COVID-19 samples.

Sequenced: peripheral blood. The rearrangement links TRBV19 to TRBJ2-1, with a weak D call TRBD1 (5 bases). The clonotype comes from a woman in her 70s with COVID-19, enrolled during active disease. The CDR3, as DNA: TGTGCCAGTAGGGACACCTACAATGAGCAGTTCTTC. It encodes CASRDTYNEQFF.